This T cell receptor beta chain was identified in a study of blood T cell repertoires in COVID-19. Overall study: Some COVID-19 samples were acute and others convalescent; all came from the United States, Italy and Spain. From T cells, B-cell-depleted T cells, or PBMCs came the material, which was cDNA or gDNA.

Per the original methods: Amplified reference gene primers provided the basis for estimating nucleated cell counts. Sequencing was performed with immunoSEQ multiplex PCR; in TCRdb, only in-frame clones are kept and a portion is missing. That table supplies the V and J calls and clone size; D and trimming were determined from the DNA. The table includes hundreds of thousands of clones, 86% detected once. For this clone: The sample holds other DNA sequences that translate to the same CDR3.

The sequence was collected from a woman aged 30 to 39 who had recovered from COVID-19. Sequenced sample: peripheral blood.

The CDR3 reads CASSQGTAYGYTF. In DNA form, the CDR3 reads TGTGCCAGCAGCCAAGGGACTGCTTATGGCTACACCTTC. The rearrangement joins TRBV3-1 (or the pseudogene TRBV3-2) to TRBJ1-2; D not resolved. From germline, CDR1 is LGHDT and CDR2 YNNKEL (reference sequence). The CDR3 is 13 amino acids. V lost 1 base to trimming and J lost 5 bases, with 8 bases between them.